Listed here are 8 T cell receptor beta chains from one sample, sequenced in a study of healthy donors' naive CD4 and CD8 T cells. A linear amplification protocol produced the TCR libraries from 450 to 500 ng of total RNA. Each CDR3 protein is one row after TCRdb ran MiXCR on the reads. The sample contains around 180,000 distinct CDR3 sequences, about 70% of which appear only once. The sequenced sample was naive CD4+ and CD8+ T cells sorted from blood, pooled from several donors. Receptor source: a pool of human donors in good health; the sample pools cells from several healthy donors.

V gene TRBV20-1 combines with J gene TRBJ1-3; D ambiguous. CDR1 and CDR2 (germline): DFQATT, SNEGSKA (reference sequence). There are 17 residues in the CDR3. V was shortened by 1 base and J by 0 bases, with 16 bases between the two germline ends. The CDR3 nucleotides are TGCAGTGCTAGAGTCACGCTTAGTTCAAGCTCTGGAAACACCATATATTTT. This gives the protein CSARVTLSSSSGNTIYF.

J is TRBJ2-1 and V is TRBV20-1; D is unclear. V was pared by 5 bases and J by 8 bases, with 10 bases between. Germline CDR1 is DFQATT and CDR2 is SNEGSKA (reference sequence). The CDR3 length is 11 residues. For the CDR3, the DNA is TGCAGTGCTCGCCTGAAATATGAGCAGTTCTTC. This codes for CSARLKYEQFF.

This clonotype was counted between two and nine times. The V and J genes are TRBV11-2 and TRBJ1-5; no firm D call. CDR3 length equals 16 residues. Trimming removed 5 bases at V and 4 bases at J, with 18 bases between. The germline V gene encodes CDR1 SGHAT and CDR2 FQNNGV. DNA of the CDR3: TGTGCCAGCAGCGCAGACTTCCAAACCTCTAATCAGCCCCAGCATTTT. It translates to CASSADFQTSNQPQHF.

This clonotype has more than one count but fewer than ten. The V gene is TRBV15, the J gene TRBJ2-3, with D tentatively TRBD2 (6 bases). Trimming took 1 base from V and 6 from J, leaving 11 bases between them. Per the germline V gene, CDR1 is LNHNV and CDR2 is YYDKDF (reference sequence). This CDR3 region has 14 residues. Here the CDR3 reads CATSRALATDTQYF. The CDR3, as DNA: TGTGCCACCAGCAGAGCCCTAGCGACGGATACGCAGTATTTT.

The sample holds a few counts of this clonotype. The chain links TRBV29-1 to TRBJ2-5, with 7 positions matching TRBD1. The V gene's germline CDR1 is SQVTM and CDR2 ANQGSEA. This CDR3 contains 12 residues. V was pared by 7 bases and J by 0 bases, with 2 bases of the junction left unmatched. This CDR3 reads CSGQGNQETQYF. The CDR3 DNA reads as TGCAGCGGACAGGGAAACCAAGAGACCCAGTACTTC.

The V call is TRBV12-3 or TRBV12-4, the J call TRBJ2-7, with TRBD2 identical over 10 bases. Trimming at V came to 5 bases and at J to 6 bases, leaving 13 bases not matched to a gene. This CDR3 is built from 16 residues. The DNA for the CDR3 is TGTGCCAGCAGTCCGACCGGGACTAGCGTAATAGGCGAGCAGTACTTC. Its protein product is CASSPTGTSVIGEQYF.

This clonotype was recorded once. This chain uses TRBV5-5 with TRBJ2-7, with a tentative D call TRBD2 (6 bases). The CDR3 has 13 amino acids. Trimming shortened V by 3 bases and J by 0 bases, and 7 bases separated the two germline ends. Germline assignment: CDR1 SGHKS and CDR2 YYEKEE (reference sequence). CDR3 sequence (DNA): TGTGCCAGCAGCTCGGGGGACTCCTACGAGCAGTACTTC. Its protein is CASSSGDSYEQYF.

This clonotype was seen more than once but under ten times. This chain joins TRBV19 and TRBJ2-5; TRBD1 is a possible D gene (6 bases). CDR3 length: 12 amino acids. Between the trimmed V and J ends, which lost 0 bases and 8 bases, there was a span of 7 bases. Germline V gene data show CDR1 as LNHDA and CDR2 as SQIVND (reference sequence). Here the CDR3 DNA reads TGTGCCAGTAGTATAGACAGGGGAACCCAGTACTTC. This sequence encodes CASSIDRGTQYF.